The source of this TCR beta chain is a study of T cells expressing NK-cell markers. Whole-study results and caveats: Four donors showed these clonotypes also leading the CD3+CD56-NKG2C+ fraction.

This CDR3 spans 16 amino acids. Germline CDR1 is MNHEY and CDR2 is SMNVEV (reference sequence). TCRdb reprocessed the 5' RACE reads, with one entry per CDR3 protein and no DNA. The sample has a few hundred thousand distinct CDR3 sequences. Comment on this clonotype: Its specificity is unknown.

This chain links TRBV27 with TRBJ1-1; as DNA is missing, the TRBD1 call by TCRdb cannot be tested. This clonotype was obtained from a man between 18 and 69 years old in good health. Material: blood T cells: a sorted CD56 or NKG2C T cell subset, CD4+ or CD8+ T cells, or bulk PBMC T cells (not recorded which). CDR3 protein: CASSFLDRGVNTEAFF.